A single sample gave rise to the 9 T cell receptor beta chains below, sequenced in a study of T cells in Graves' hyperthyroidism and ophthalmopathy. RNA transcripts served as the template for amplifying TCR beta CDR3 regions. When the TCR CDR3 underwent first-round RT-PCR, the HTBI primer set was used. TCRdb redid the calling of the multiplex PCR reads with MiXCR, one entry per CDR3 protein. The repertoire holds fewer than 550,000 distinct CDR3 sequences, about 24% seen once, with approximately 10% in the top ten. What was sequenced was blood. The source is a woman younger than 45 with Graves' ophthalmopathy.

The chain is built from TRBV10-3 and TRBJ2-3; weak D call: TRBD1 (5 bases). Trimming removed 6 bases at V and 1 base at J, with 20 bases between. The CDR3 is made up of 17 amino acids. CDR1 and CDR2 (germline): ENHRY, SYGVKD. CDR3 in amino acids: CAISEFQQVQGTDTQYF. In DNA, the CDR3 is TGTGCCATCAGCGAATTTCAACAGGTGCAGGGCACAGATACGCAGTATTTT.

Many counts were recorded for this clonotype. This chain connects TRBV20-1 to TRBJ1-2, with TRBD1 identical over 7 bases. The germline CDR1 and CDR2 sequences are DFQATT and SNEGSKA (reference sequence). The CDR3 extends over 16 amino acids. V shed 2 bases and J 3 bases; nucleotides not matched to a gene: 12. As DNA, the CDR3 is TGCAGTGCTAGATCCGGGACAGTCAACGAGCACTATGGCTACACCTTC. Encoded protein: CSARSGTVNEHYGYTF.

As concerns this clonotype: A read error may produce the germline difference seen at one junction end. This chain connects TRBV12-3 or TRBV12-4 to TRBJ1-3, with 9 bases that match TRBD1. The CDR3 runs to 16 residues. CDR3 coding DNA: TGTGCAAGCACTACTTCACAGGGGGCGCCTGGAAACACCATATATTTT. It yields the protein CASTTSQGAPGNTIYF.

This clonotype was counted at least ten times. V usage is TRBV18 and J usage is TRBJ1-5, with D tentatively TRBD1 (5 bases). CDR1 is KGHSH and CDR2 is LQKENI in the germline V gene. Trimming stripped 6 bases from V and 7 bases from J, with 13 bases between. The CDR3 runs to 13 residues. The DNA of the CDR3 is TGTGCCAGCTCCGCGGACATTGACCAGCCCCAGCATTTT. It encodes CASSADIDQPQHF.

This clonotype was counted ten times or more. The chain couples TRBV6-5 to TRBJ2-7; either TRBD1 or TRBD2 may supply D (5 bases each). The germline V and J ends were trimmed by 4 bases and 6 bases, with 22 bases remaining between them. There are 16 residues in the CDR3. Per germline, CDR1 MNHEY and CDR2 SVGAGI. The CDR3 sequence: CASSSTLGPPVGEQYF. The CDR3 nucleotides are TGTGCCAGCAGTTCAACCCTGGGACCGCCAGTTGGCGAGCAGTACTTC.

The J gene is TRBJ2-7, the V gene TRBV30; tentatively, D is TRBD1 (6 bases). V was trimmed by 3 bases and J by 13 bases, leaving 22 bases between them. Germline V gene lookup returns CDR1 GTSNPN and CDR2 SVGIG (reference sequence). The CDR3 runs 13 residues. CDR3 nucleotides: TGTGCCTGGAGCCACCACGGGACACCCGGGCCTTACTTC. Translation: CAWSHHGTPGPYF. Drawing the rest from reference TRBV30 and TRBJ2-7, the complete variable domain is SQTIHQWPATLVQPVGSPLSLECTVEGTSNPNLYWYRQAAGRGLQLLFYSVGIGQISSEVPQNLSASRPQDRQFILSSKKLLLSDSGFYLCAWSHHGTPGPYFGPGTRLTVT.

This clonotype was recorded at least ten times. In nucleotides, the CDR3 is TGTGCCTGCCCGACGAGCACTGAAGCTTTCTTT. As protein: CACPTSTEAFF. This chain connects TRBV30 to TRBJ1-1; D is undetermined. The CDR3 consists of 11 residues. In germline, CDR1 is GTSNPN, CDR2 SVGIG (reference sequence). The V and J ends lost 6 bases and 4 bases respectively, with 9 bases between them.

This clonotype was picked up many times. This chain joins TRBV27 and TRBJ2-5, with 8 bases identical to TRBD2. The CDR3 has 14 amino acids. Germline V gives CDR1 MNHEY, CDR2 SMNVEV (reference sequence). The V gene end was trimmed by 7 bases and the J gene end by 5 bases; junction bases not matched to a gene: 9. The DNA of the CDR3 is TGTGCCAGCAACTCCGGGACTAGGTGGGAGACCCAGTACTTC. Its protein is CASNSGTRWETQYF.

The sample holds many counts of this clonotype. V usage is TRBV15 and J usage is TRBJ1-2; a possible D gene is TRBD1 (6 bases). The CDR3 sequence is 15 residues long. Trimming cost V 3 bases and J 7 bases, with 18 bases left between them. The V gene's germline CDR1 is LNHNV and CDR2 YYDKDF (reference sequence). Here the CDR3 reads CATSRGEGVVGGYTF. The CDR3 region has the DNA TGTGCCACCAGCAGGGGAGAGGGGGTCGTGGGTGGCTACACCTTC.